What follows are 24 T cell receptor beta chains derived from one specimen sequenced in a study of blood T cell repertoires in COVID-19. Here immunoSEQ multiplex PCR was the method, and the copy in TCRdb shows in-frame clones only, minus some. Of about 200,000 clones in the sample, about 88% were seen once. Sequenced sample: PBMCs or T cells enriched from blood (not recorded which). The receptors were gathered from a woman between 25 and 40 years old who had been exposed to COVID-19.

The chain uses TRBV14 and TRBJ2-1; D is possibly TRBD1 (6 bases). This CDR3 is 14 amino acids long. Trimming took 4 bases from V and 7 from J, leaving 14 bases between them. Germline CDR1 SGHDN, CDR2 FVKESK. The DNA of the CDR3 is TGTGCCAGCAGCCCCACCAGGGGAAGGAATGAGCAGTTCTTC. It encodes CASSPTRGRNEQFF.

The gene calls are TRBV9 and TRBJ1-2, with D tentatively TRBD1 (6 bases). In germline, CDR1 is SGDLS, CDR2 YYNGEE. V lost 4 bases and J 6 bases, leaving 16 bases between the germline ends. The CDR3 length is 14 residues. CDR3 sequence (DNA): TGTGCCAGCAGCCCCTCGAGACAGGCCGATGGCTACACCTTC. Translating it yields CASSPSRQADGYTF.

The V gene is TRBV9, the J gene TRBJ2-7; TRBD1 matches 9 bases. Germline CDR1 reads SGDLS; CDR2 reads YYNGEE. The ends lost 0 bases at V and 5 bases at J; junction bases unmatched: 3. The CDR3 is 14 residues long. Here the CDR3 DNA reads TGTGCCAGCAGCGTAGGTACAGGGGGCCACGAGCAGTACTTC. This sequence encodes CASSVGTGGHEQYF.

CDR3 amino acids: CASSYPRTSGGVRDEQFF. CDR3 DNA sequence: TGTGCCAGCAGTTACCCCAGGACTAGCGGGGGGGTCAGAGATGAGCAGTTCTTC. V is TRBV6-2 or TRBV6-3 and J is TRBJ2-1; 15 nucleotides align to TRBD2. Germline values: CDR1 MNHEY, CDR2 SVGEGT. The CDR3 contains 18 residues. The V gene end was trimmed by 2 bases and the J gene end by 8 bases; junction bases not matched to a gene: 10.

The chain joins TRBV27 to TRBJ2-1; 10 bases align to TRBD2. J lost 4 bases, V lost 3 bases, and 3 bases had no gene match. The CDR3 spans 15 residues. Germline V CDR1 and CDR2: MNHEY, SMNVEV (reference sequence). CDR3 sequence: CASSFSGGLYNEQFF. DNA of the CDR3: TGTGCCAGCAGTTTTAGCGGGGGGCTGTACAATGAGCAGTTCTTC.

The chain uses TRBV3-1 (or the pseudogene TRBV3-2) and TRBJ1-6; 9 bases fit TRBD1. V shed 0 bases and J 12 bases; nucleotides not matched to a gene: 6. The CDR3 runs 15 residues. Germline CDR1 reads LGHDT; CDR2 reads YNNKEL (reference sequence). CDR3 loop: CASSQEGGTGLPLHF. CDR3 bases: TGTGCCAGCAGCCAAGAAGGAGGGACAGGGCTACCCCTCCACTTT.

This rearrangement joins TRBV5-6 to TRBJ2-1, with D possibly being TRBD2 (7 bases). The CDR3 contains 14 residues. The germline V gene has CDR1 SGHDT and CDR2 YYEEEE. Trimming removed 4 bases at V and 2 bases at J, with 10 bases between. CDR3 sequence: CASSPGGPYNEQFF. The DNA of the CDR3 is TGTGCCAGCAGCCCCGGGGGGCCCTACAATGAGCAGTTCTTC.

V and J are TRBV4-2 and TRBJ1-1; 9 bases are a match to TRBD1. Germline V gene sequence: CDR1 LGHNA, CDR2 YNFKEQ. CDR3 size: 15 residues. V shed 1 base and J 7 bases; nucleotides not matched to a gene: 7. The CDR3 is CASSQVQGAHFEAFF. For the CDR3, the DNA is TGTGCCAGCAGCCAAGTACAGGGGGCCCACTTTGAAGCTTTCTTT.

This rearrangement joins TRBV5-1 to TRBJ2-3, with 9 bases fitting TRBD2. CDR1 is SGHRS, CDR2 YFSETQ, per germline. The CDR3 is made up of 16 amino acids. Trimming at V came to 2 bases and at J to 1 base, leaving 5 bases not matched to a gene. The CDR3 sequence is CASSLNIAGGTDTQYF. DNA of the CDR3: TGCGCCAGCAGCTTAAATATAGCGGGGGGCACAGATACGCAGTATTTT.

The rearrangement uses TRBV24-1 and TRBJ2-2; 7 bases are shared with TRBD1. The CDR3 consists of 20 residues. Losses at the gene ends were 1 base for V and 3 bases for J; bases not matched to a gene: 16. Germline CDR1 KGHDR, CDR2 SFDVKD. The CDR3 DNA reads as TGTGCCACCAGTGATTTCGGGACAGCAGGGGGTGGTTGGGACACCGGGGAGCTGTTTTTT. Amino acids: CATSDFGTAGGGWDTGELFF.

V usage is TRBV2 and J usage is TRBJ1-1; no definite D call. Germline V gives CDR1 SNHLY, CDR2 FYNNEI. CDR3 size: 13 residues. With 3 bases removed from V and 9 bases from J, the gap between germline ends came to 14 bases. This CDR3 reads CASSDPTSFQAFF. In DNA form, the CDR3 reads TGTGCCAGCAGTGACCCGACTTCGTTTCAAGCTTTCTTT.

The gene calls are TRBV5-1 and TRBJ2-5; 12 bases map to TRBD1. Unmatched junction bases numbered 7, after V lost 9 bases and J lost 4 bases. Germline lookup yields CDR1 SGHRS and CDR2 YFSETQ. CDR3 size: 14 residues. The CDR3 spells CATAPGQGAETQYF. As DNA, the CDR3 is TGCGCCACCGCCCCGGGACAGGGGGCAGAGACCCAGTACTTC. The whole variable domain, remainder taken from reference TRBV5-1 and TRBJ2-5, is KAGVTQTPRYLIKTRGQQVTLSCSPISGHRSVSWYQQTPGQGLQFLFEYFSETQRNKGNFPGRFSGRQFSNSRSEMNVSTLELGDSALYLCATAPGQGAETQYFGPGTRLLVL.

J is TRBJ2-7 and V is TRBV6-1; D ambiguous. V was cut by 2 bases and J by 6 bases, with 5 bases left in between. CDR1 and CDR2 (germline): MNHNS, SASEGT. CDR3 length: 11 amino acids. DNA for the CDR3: TGTGCCAGCAGTGAACCCGGCGAGCAGTACTTC. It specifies CASSEPGEQYF.

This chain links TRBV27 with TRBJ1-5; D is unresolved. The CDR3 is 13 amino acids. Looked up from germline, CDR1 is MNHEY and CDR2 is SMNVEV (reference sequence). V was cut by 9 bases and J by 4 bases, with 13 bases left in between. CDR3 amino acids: CASGWAGNQPQHF. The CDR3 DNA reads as TGTGCCAGTGGGTGGGCAGGTAATCAGCCCCAGCATTTT.

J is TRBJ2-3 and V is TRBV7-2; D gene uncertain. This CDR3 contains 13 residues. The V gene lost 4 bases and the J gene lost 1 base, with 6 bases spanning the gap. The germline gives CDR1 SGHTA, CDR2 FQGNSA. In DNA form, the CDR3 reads TGTGCCAGCAGCTACGAGGGCACAGATACGCAGTATTTT. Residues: CASSYEGTDTQYF.

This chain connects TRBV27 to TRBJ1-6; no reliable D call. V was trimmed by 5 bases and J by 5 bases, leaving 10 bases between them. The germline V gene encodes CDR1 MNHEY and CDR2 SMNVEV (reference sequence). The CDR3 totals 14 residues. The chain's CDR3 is CASSAIVDNSPLHF. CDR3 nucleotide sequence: TGTGCCAGCAGTGCGATTGTGGATAATTCACCCCTCCACTTT.

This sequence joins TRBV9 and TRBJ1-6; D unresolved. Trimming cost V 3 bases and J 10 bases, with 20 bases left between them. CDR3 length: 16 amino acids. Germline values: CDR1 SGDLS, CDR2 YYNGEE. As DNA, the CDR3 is TGTGCCAGCAGCGGCCGATCGGCGGGGATAAGCTCACCCCTCCACTTT. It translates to CASSGRSAGISSPLHF. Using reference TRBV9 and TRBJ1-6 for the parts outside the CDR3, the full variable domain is DSGVTQTPKHLITATGQRVTLRCSPRSGDLSVYWYQQSLDQGLQFLIQYYNGEERAKGNILERFSAQQFPDLHSELNLSSLELGDSALYFCASSGRSAGISSPLHFGNGTRLTVT.

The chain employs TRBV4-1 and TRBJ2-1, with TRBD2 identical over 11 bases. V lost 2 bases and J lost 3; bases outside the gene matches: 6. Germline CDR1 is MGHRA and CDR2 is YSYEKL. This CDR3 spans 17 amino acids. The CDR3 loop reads CASSQNLAGGLYNEQFF. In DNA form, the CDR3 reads TGCGCCAGCAGCCAAAACCTAGCGGGGGGCCTCTACAATGAGCAGTTCTTC.

The CDR3 region has the DNA TGTGCCTGGAGCCCCAAGGGACTTTCGGTCAGTGAAAAACTGTTTTTT. Translation gives CAWSPKGLSVSEKLFF. The gene calls are TRBV30 and TRBJ1-4; weak D call: TRBD1 (5 bases). The germline V gene has CDR1 GTSNPN and CDR2 SVGIG (reference sequence). CDR3 length equals 16 residues. V was shortened by 3 bases and J by 7 bases, with 21 bases between the two germline ends.

The chain's CDR3 is CASSRSIADGTEAFF. The CDR3 region has the DNA TGCGCCAGCAGCAGGAGCATTGCGGATGGCACTGAAGCTTTCTTT. The chain is built from TRBV5-1 and TRBJ1-1; D not resolved. V was pared by 4 bases and J by 4 bases, with 17 bases between. CDR1 is SGHRS and CDR2 is YFSETQ in the germline V gene. CDR3 length: 15 amino acids.

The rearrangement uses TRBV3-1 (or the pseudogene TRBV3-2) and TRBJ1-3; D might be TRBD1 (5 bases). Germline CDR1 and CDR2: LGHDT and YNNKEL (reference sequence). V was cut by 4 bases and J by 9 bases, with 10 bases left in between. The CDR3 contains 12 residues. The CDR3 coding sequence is TGTGCCAGCAGCCCGCAGGGCCCCACCATATATTTT. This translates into CASSPQGPTIYF.

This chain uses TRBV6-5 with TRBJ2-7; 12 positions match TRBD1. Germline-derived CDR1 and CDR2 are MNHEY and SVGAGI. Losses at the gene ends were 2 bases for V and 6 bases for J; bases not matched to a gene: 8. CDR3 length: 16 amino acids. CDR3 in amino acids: CASSYSSGQGAGEQYF. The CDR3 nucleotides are TGTGCCAGCAGTTACAGTTCGGGACAGGGGGCCGGCGAGCAGTACTTC.

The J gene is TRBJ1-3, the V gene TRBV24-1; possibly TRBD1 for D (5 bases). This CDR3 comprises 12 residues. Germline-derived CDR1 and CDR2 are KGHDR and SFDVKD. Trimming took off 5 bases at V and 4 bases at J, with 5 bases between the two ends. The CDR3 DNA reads TGTGCCACCAGTGGGACAGGAAACACCATATATTTT. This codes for CATSGTGNTIYF.

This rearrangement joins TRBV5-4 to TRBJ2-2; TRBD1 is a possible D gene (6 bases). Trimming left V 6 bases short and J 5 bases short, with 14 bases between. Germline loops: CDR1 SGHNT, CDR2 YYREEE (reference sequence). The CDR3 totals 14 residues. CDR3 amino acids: CASKQGGVTGELFF. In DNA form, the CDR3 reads TGTGCCAGCAAACAGGGTGGTGTGACCGGGGAGCTGTTTTTT.